Here is one TCR beta chain with its context. Antigen specificity is unknown. This CDR3 region has 17 residues. V was pared by 0 bases and J by 1 base, with 15 bases between. The germline CDR1 and CDR2 sequences are SGDLS and YYNGEE. The sample comes from a study of CD8 T cells in ankylosing spondylitis. A quantitative 5'-RACE method, one with molecular barcodes, was used to make TCR beta libraries. TCRdb called the 5' RACE reads again in MiXCR, with one record for every CDR3 protein. The data contain some 150,000 distinct CDR3 sequences, 44% of them singletons. Overall study findings and caveats: According to the report, clones linked to the disease were significantly enriched in matched synovial fluid samples taken from ankylosing spondylitis patients.

Sequenced input: synovial fluid, either unsorted or a sorted T cell fraction (not recorded which). This clonotype was sampled from a male donor with ankylosing spondylitis. V is TRBV9 and J is TRBJ2-3; D might be TRBD2 (5 bases). Written as DNA, the CDR3 is TGTGCCAGCAGCGTAGATAAGGGCGGAGGAGGCACAGATACGCAGTATTTT. This encodes CASSVDKGGGGTDTQYF.